This TCR beta chain was sequenced during a study of T cells after yellow fever vaccination. The TCR cDNA carried a universal primer site and UMIs from 5'RACE template switching. A single record per CDR3 protein comes from TCRdb applying MiXCR to the 5' RACE reads. The table has tens of thousands of distinct CDR3 sequences, about 6% seen once. Study results and caveats: The bulk population could contribute abundant contaminating clonotypes to FACS-sorted repertoires. Across the CD4 and CD8 compartments, a small share of clonotypes was present in both.

This clonotype was detected ten times or more. The target antigen is unknown. The specimen was CD8+ T cells sorted from PBMCs, collected roughly seven weeks after the first yellow fever vaccination. This receptor was taken from a man younger than 30 who received the YFV17D yellow fever vaccine.

The CDR3 DNA follows: TGTGCCAGCAGTTTAGGCGGGGTCGGGAGTGAGCAGTTCTTC. As protein: CASSLGGVGSEQFF. V is TRBV28 and J is TRBJ2-1, with D possibly matching TRBD2 (6 bases). V was cut by 2 bases and J by 9 bases, with 14 bases left in between. Germline values: CDR1 MDHEN, CDR2 SYDVKM. The CDR3 totals 14 residues.